This T cell receptor beta chain derives from a study of T cells after yellow fever vaccination. Points from the study as a whole: Abundant contaminating clonotypes from the bulk population could appear in FACS-sorted repertoires.

This clonotype was observed a handful of times. The antigen is undetermined. TCRdb re-called the 5' RACE reads with MiXCR, one entry per CDR3 protein. This sample yields about 210,000 distinct CDR3 sequences, of which roughly 3.3% are seen a single time; approximately 3.5% belongs to the top ten. Trimming cost V 5 bases and J 2 bases, with 13 bases left between them. The CDR3 length is 15 residues. The clonotype was recovered from a man younger than 35 who received the YFV17D yellow fever vaccine. The sequencing used CD4+ T cells sorted from PBMCs, collected 10 days after the yellow fever booster vaccination. The gene calls are TRBV12-3 or TRBV12-4 and TRBJ1-5; possibly TRBD1 for D (5 bases). CDR3 residues: CASSQQGTGNQPQHF. In nucleotides, the CDR3 is TGTGCCAGCAGTCAGCAGGGTACTGGCAATCAGCCCCAGCATTTT.